The 32 T cell receptor beta chains listed next were all sequenced from one sample in a study of CD8 T cells in ankylosing spondylitis. TCRdb reprocessed the 5' RACE reads via MiXCR and lists one record per CDR3 protein. The data show under 200,000 distinct CDR3 sequences, around 13% seen once. Sequencing was carried out using blood, either unsorted or a sorted T cell fraction (not recorded which). The receptors derive from a female donor with ankylosing spondylitis or in good health (not recorded which).

This clonotype appeared a few times. The rearrangement joins TRBV27 to TRBJ1-5, with 10 bases identical to TRBD1. The CDR3 spans 14 residues. The germline V gene encodes CDR1 MNHEY and CDR2 SMNVEV (reference sequence). The J segment lost 2 bases and the V segment lost 8 bases, leaving 3 bases of the junction unmatched. The CDR3 loop reads CASWTGGGNQPQHF. The CDR3 nucleotides are TGTGCCAGCTGGACAGGGGGGGGCAATCAGCCCCAGCATTTT.

The J gene is TRBJ2-7, the V gene TRBV12-3 or TRBV12-4, with 8 bases that match TRBD1. Unmatched junction bases numbered 19, after V lost 8 bases and J lost 1 base. The CDR3 spans 18 residues. The CDR3: CASQRTGRGLVESYEQYF. CDR3 in DNA: TGTGCCAGCCAAAGGACAGGGCGGGGTTTAGTCGAGTCCTACGAGCAGTACTTC.

This clonotype was detected many times. V gene TRBV5-1 combines with J gene TRBJ2-1, with a tentative D call TRBD1 (7 bases). The CDR3 has 13 residues. The germline V gene encodes CDR1 SGHRS and CDR2 YFSETQ. V lost 0 bases to trimming and J lost 10 bases, with 11 bases between them. The CDR3 here is CASSLDPGGEQFF. DNA for the CDR3: TGCGCCAGCAGCTTGGATCCAGGGGGGGAGCAGTTCTTC.

Many counts were recorded for this clonotype. The chain carries TRBV12-3 or TRBV12-4 and TRBJ2-1; weak D call: TRBD2 (6 bases). This CDR3 region has 14 residues. Trimming took 7 bases from V and 5 from J, leaving 15 bases between them. CDR3 residues: CASTPAGKNNEQFF. The CDR3 region has the DNA TGTGCCAGCACCCCGGCGGGAAAAAACAATGAGCAGTTCTTC.

In this sample, this clonotype turned up many times. V usage is TRBV11-1 and J usage is TRBJ2-7, with 14 positions matching TRBD2. The CDR3 loop spans 16 amino acids. Germline assignment: CDR1 SGHAT and CDR2 FQDESV (reference sequence). Trimming took 5 bases from V and 3 from J; bases not matched to a gene: 6. CDR3: CASSVGLAGGLYEQYF. CDR3 bases: TGTGCCAGCAGCGTCGGACTAGCGGGGGGTCTCTACGAGCAGTACTTC.

The sample holds many counts of this clonotype. The chain links TRBV28 to TRBJ2-3; 9 nucleotides agree with TRBD2. The CDR3 covers 14 residues. The V gene end was trimmed by 4 bases and the J gene end by 8 bases; junction bases not matched to a gene: 7. Germline CDR1 and CDR2: MDHEN and SYDVKM. The CDR3 DNA reads TGTGCCAGCAGTTCCCCCTTGACTAGCGGTACGCAGTATTTT. Protein sequence: CASSSPLTSGTQYF.

This chain connects TRBV20-1 to TRBJ2-7; 10 bases are shared with TRBD2. The V gene's germline CDR1 is DFQATT and CDR2 SNEGSKA (reference sequence). V shed 0 bases and J 5 bases; nucleotides not matched to a gene: 7. CDR3 size: 15 residues. CDR3 nucleotides: TGCAGTGCTAGAGAAGCGGGAGGGCCTAGGGACGAGCAGTACTTC. This translates into CSAREAGGPRDEQYF.

Comments on this clonotype: This clone may be a read error of a much larger clone one base away. The chain employs TRBV5-6 and TRBJ1-5; tentatively, D is TRBD1 (6 bases). Germline V gene lookup returns CDR1 SGHDT and CDR2 YYEEEE. This CDR3 is built from 15 residues. The V end lost 4 bases, the J end lost 7 bases, and 18 bases lay between the germline ends. CDR3 sequence reads: CASSPLQGRGQPQHF. DNA of the CDR3: TGTGCCAGCAGCCCCTTACAGGGCAGAGGGCAGCCCCAGCATTTT.

This clonotype was detected many times. The chain uses TRBV20-1 and TRBJ2-1; possibly TRBD2 for D (6 bases). The CDR3 totals 14 residues. The germline V gene encodes CDR1 DFQATT and CDR2 SNEGSKA (reference sequence). Trimming left V 4 bases short and J 0 bases short, with 10 bases between. CDR3 sequence (DNA): TGCAGTGCTAAGGGGACTTTCTCCTACAATGAGCAGTTCTTC. This translates into CSAKGTFSYNEQFF.

The chain couples TRBV6-1 to TRBJ2-3, with 7 bases aligning to TRBD1. Germline loops: CDR1 MNHNS, CDR2 SASEGT. Germline trimming cut 8 bases from V and 1 base from J; bases unmatched to any gene: 6. The length of the CDR3 is 14 residues. The CDR3 protein is CASYDRAGTDTQYF. DNA of the CDR3: TGTGCCAGCTATGACAGGGCTGGCACAGATACGCAGTATTTT.

This clonotype has ten or more counts. The chain combines TRBV28 with TRBJ1-2, with TRBD1 as a possible D gene (5 bases). CDR1 is MDHEN, CDR2 SYDVKM, per germline. Trimming took off 5 bases at V and 8 bases at J, with 15 bases between the two ends. This CDR3 region has 13 residues. DNA of the CDR3: TGTGCCAGCAGTGGGTTGACAGTGGAAGGCTACACCTTC. It encodes CASSGLTVEGYTF.

This clonotype came up many times. The chain carries TRBV20-1 and TRBJ1-1, with 7 nucleotides matching TRBD1. CDR1 and CDR2 from the germline V gene are DFQATT and SNEGSKA (reference sequence). The CDR3 extends over 13 amino acids. The trim removed 3 bases at V and 5 bases at J, leaving 6 bases unmatched. CDR3 amino acids: CSASGDSGTEAFF. The CDR3, as DNA: TGCAGTGCTAGCGGGGACAGTGGGACTGAAGCTTTCTTT.

In its sample, this clonotype was seen a few times. V is TRBV6-5 and J is TRBJ2-7, with D perhaps being TRBD1 or TRBD2 (5 bases each). CDR1 and CDR2 (germline): MNHEY, SVGAGI. V lost 0 bases, J lost 2 bases, and 11 bases lay in between. CDR3 size: 15 residues. The CDR3 nucleotides read TGTGCCAGCAGTTACTCCGGGACGGGCACCTACGAGCAGTACTTC. It translates to CASSYSGTGTYEQYF.

This clonotype was seen many times. The chain has TRBV4-3 and TRBJ1-1, with unresolved D. Trimming shortened V by 0 bases and J by 0 bases, and 17 bases separated the two germline ends. The CDR3 loop spans 18 amino acids. The germline V gene encodes CDR1 LGHNA and CDR2 YSLEER. This CDR3 reads CASSQDVSWAGLNTEAFF. DNA of the CDR3: TGCGCCAGCAGCCAAGATGTCAGCTGGGCAGGCCTGAACACTGAAGCTTTCTTT.

Remarks on this clonotype: This may be a read error: a much more frequent sequence differs by one nucleotide. The chain has TRBV12-3 or TRBV12-4 and TRBJ2-1, with D uncertain. This CDR3 comprises 15 residues. CDR3 bases: TGTGCCAGCAGTTTACTGTACCCCACTTTTCCTGAGCATTTCTTC. Its protein product is CASSLLYPTFPEHFF.

In this sample, this clonotype turned up many times. The chain is built from TRBV7-9 and TRBJ2-5; TRBD2 is a possible D gene (5 bases). With 7 bases removed from V and 2 bases from J, the gap between germline ends came to 17 bases. The CDR3 spans 15 residues. Germline CDR1 SEHNR, CDR2 FQNEAQ (reference sequence). The CDR3 DNA is TGTGCCAGCACTACCTCTTTCGGGAATCAAGAGACCCAGTACTTC. The encoded protein is CASTTSFGNQETQYF.

This clonotype occurred a few times. The genes are TRBV11-2 and TRBJ2-1, with 10 bases lining up with TRBD2. The CDR3 runs 15 residues. CDR1 SGHAT and CDR2 FQNNGV come from the germline V gene. Unmatched junction bases numbered 5, after V lost 2 bases and J lost 7 bases. The CDR3 here is CASSLRGLAENEQFF. DNA of the CDR3: TGTGCCAGCAGCTTACGCGGACTAGCGGAAAATGAGCAGTTCTTC.

This clonotype was counted between two and nine times. The CDR3 protein is CASRSVGEFGYTF. CDR3 coding DNA: TGTGCCAGCAGGTCGGTGGGGGAGTTTGGCTACACCTTC. V is TRBV7-2 and J is TRBJ1-2, with a tentative D call TRBD1 (5 bases). V was clipped by 6 bases and J by 7 bases, with 15 bases between them. Germline CDR1 SGHTA, CDR2 FQGNSA. The CDR3 runs 13 residues.

The chain combines TRBV5-1 with TRBJ2-2; tentative D call: TRBD1 (5 bases). CDR3 size: 15 residues. From germline, CDR1 is SGHRS and CDR2 YFSETQ. The V end lost 0 bases, the J end lost 6 bases, and 12 bases lay between the germline ends. This CDR3 is CASSLGLLGAGELFF. Here the CDR3 DNA reads TGCGCCAGCAGCTTGGGACTCCTAGGGGCCGGGGAGCTGTTTTTT.

In this sample, this clonotype turned up many times. The gene calls are TRBV18 and TRBJ2-3; D not certain. Trimming pared 0 bases from V and 2 bases from J, leaving 6 bases between. The CDR3 contains 14 residues. Germline-derived CDR1 and CDR2 are KGHSH and LQKENI. Here the CDR3 DNA reads TGTGCCAGCTCACCACCAACAGCCACAGATACGCAGTATTTT. Encoded protein: CASSPPTATDTQYF.

J is TRBJ1-2 and V is TRBV12-3 or TRBV12-4, with D possibly TRBD1 on 6 matching bases. The CDR3 is made up of 14 amino acids. Trimming cost V 5 bases and J 0 bases, with 10 bases left between them. CDR3 coding DNA: TGTGCCAGCAGTACGTCAGGGGCTAACTATGGCTACACCTTC. As protein: CASSTSGANYGYTF.

The V gene is TRBV7-2, the J gene TRBJ2-7; TRBD1 agrees at 8 bases. The CDR3 spans 15 residues. Germline V gene lookup returns CDR1 SGHTA and CDR2 FQGNSA. Trimming cost V 1 base and J 5 bases; bases outside gene matches: 7. CDR3 protein: CASSLVGQGPHEQYF. DNA of the CDR3: TGTGCCAGCAGCTTAGTAGGACAGGGACCCCACGAGCAGTACTTC.

This clonotype was recorded at least ten times. V is TRBV3-1 and J is TRBJ1-3, with unresolved D. The V end was cut by 4 bases, the J end by 5 bases, with 21 bases between. Germline CDR1 LGHDT, CDR2 YNNKEL (reference sequence). The CDR3 totals 17 residues. Here the CDR3 reads CASSRELGLVGRNTIYF. DNA of the CDR3: TGTGCCAGCAGCCGGGAATTAGGGCTCGTCGGACGAAACACCATATATTTT. The full variable domain, with the rest looked up from reference TRBV3-1 and TRBJ1-3, is DTAVSQTPKYLVTQMGNDKSIKCEQNLGHDTMYWYKQDSKKFLKIMFSYNNKELIINETVPNRFSPKSPDKAHLNLHINSLELGDSAVYFCASSRELGLVGRNTIYFGEGSWLTVV.

Ten or more counts support this clonotype. The CDR3 reads CASTGGTGNTEAFF. In DNA, the CDR3 is TGCGCCAGCACCGGAGGCACAGGGAACACTGAAGCTTTCTTT. The chain carries TRBV4-3 and TRBJ1-1, with D possibly TRBD1 on 5 matching bases. The germline CDR1 and CDR2 sequences are LGHNA and YSLEER. The CDR3 loop spans 14 amino acids. The V and J ends lost 7 bases and 1 base respectively, with 13 bases between them.

This clonotype was seen a handful of times. CDR3 loop: CASSLSGPDTQYF. The CDR3 DNA sequence: TGTGCCAGCAGCCTATCCGGGCCAGATACGCAGTATTTT. The chain recombines TRBV5-6 with TRBJ2-3; D is ambiguous. Trimming took 4 bases from V and 4 from J, leaving 10 bases between them. The V gene's germline CDR1 is SGHDT and CDR2 YYEEEE. There are 13 residues in the CDR3.

This clonotype was seen repeatedly, ten times or more. J is TRBJ1-2 and V is TRBV12-3 or TRBV12-4; 8 nucleotides agree with TRBD1. This CDR3 comprises 13 residues. The junction had 3 bases not matched to a gene; V was cut back by 3 bases and J by 6 bases. The CDR3: CASSFDRGDGYTF. For the CDR3, the DNA is TGTGCCAGCAGTTTTGACAGGGGCGATGGCTACACCTTC.

This clonotype was counted a few times. The chain uses TRBV7-2 and TRBJ2-1; D not resolved. The CDR3 totals 13 residues. V was shortened by 3 bases and J by 2 bases, with 5 bases between the two germline ends. Germline V CDR1 and CDR2: SGHTA, FQGNSA. In DNA form, the CDR3 reads TGTGCCAGCAGCTTTGCAACCTACAATGAGCAGTTCTTC. It encodes CASSFATYNEQFF.

This clonotype was seen repeatedly, ten times or more. The chain links TRBV12-3 or TRBV12-4 to TRBJ2-1, with unresolved D. Trimming stripped 4 bases from V and 5 bases from J, with 9 bases between. There are 13 residues in the CDR3. The CDR3 is CASSWAPNNEQFF. CDR3 coding DNA: TGTGCCAGCAGTTGGGCACCTAACAATGAGCAGTTCTTC.

On this clonotype: A much bigger clone sits one base away, suggesting this may be a read error. This rearrangement joins TRBV7-9 to TRBJ2-1, with D perhaps TRBD2 (5 bases). CDR1 and CDR2 from the germline V gene are SEHNR and FQNEAQ (reference sequence). This CDR3 is 16 amino acids long. The CDR3, as DNA: TGTGCCAACAGCTCACTAGTTTCGCGCGGTTCGTATGAGCAGTTCTTC. Translating gives CANSSLVSRGSYEQFF.

Worth noting for this clonotype: Possible read error: a much larger clone is one base away. The CDR3 DNA sequence: TGTGCCAGCAGCCGGAACTTGGCTGGTACCCAGTACTTC. It specifies CASSRNLAGTQYF. The chain has TRBV7-9 and TRBJ2-5; no definite D call. V lost 5 bases, J lost 8 bases, and 15 bases lay in between. Germline assignment: CDR1 SEHNR and CDR2 FQNEAQ (reference sequence). The CDR3 totals 13 residues. Filled out from reference TRBV7-9 and TRBJ2-5, the complete variable domain reads DTGVSQNPRHKITKRGQNVTFRCDPISEHNRLYWYRQTLGQGPEFLTYFQNEAQLEKSRLLSDRFSAERPKGSFSTLEIQRTEQGDSAMYLCASSRNLAGTQYFGPGTRLLVL.

This clonotype was counted ten times or more. The CDR3 nucleotides read TGTGCCAGCAGTCAAAGGGTATACTATGGCTACACCTTC. Its protein is CASSQRVYYGYTF. The chain combines TRBV6-1 with TRBJ1-2; D remains unclear. The CDR3 length is 13 residues. Germline CDR1 and CDR2: MNHNS and SASEGT. V lost 5 bases to trimming and J lost 3 bases, with 10 bases between them.

About this clonotype: Being one base from a much bigger clone, this may be a read error. The J gene is TRBJ2-7, the V gene TRBV28; no firm D call. The CDR3 contains 12 residues. Germline values: CDR1 MDHEN, CDR2 SYDVKM. Here the CDR3 reads CANSLWANEQYF. The CDR3 DNA follows: TGTGCCAACAGTTTGTGGGCGAACGAGCAGTACTTC.